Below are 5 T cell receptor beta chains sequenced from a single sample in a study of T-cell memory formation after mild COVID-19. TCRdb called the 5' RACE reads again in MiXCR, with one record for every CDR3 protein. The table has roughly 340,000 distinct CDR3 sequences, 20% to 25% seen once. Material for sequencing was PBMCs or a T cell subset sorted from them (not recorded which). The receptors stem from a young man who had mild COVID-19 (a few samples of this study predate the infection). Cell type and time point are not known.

The CDR3 coding sequence is TGTGCCAGCAGCTTATCGGAGCAAGAGACCCAGTACTTC. This sequence encodes CASSLSEQETQYF. V gene TRBV7-9 combines with J gene TRBJ2-5; D is ambiguous. This CDR3 contains 13 residues. Germline assignment: CDR1 SEHNR and CDR2 FQNEAQ (reference sequence). The V gene lost 2 bases and the J gene lost 2 bases, with 6 bases spanning the gap.

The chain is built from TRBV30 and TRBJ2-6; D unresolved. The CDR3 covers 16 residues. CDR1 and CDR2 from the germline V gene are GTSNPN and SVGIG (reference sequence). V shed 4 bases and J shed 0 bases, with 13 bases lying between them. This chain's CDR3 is CAWNTPGYSGANVLTF. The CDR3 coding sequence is TGTGCCTGGAATACTCCAGGCTACTCTGGGGCCAACGTCCTGACTTTC.

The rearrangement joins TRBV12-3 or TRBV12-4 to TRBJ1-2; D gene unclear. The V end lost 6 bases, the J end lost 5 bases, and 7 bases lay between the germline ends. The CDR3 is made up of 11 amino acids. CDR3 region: CASSQIYGYTF. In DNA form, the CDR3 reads TGTGCCAGCAGCCAAATTTATGGCTACACCTTC.

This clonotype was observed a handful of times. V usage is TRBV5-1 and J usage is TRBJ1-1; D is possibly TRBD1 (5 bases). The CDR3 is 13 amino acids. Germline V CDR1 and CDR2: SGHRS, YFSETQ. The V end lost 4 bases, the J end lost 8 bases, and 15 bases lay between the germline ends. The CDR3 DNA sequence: TGCGCCAGCAGCCCATTAACAGGAGCCGAAGCTTTCTTT. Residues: CASSPLTGAEAFF.

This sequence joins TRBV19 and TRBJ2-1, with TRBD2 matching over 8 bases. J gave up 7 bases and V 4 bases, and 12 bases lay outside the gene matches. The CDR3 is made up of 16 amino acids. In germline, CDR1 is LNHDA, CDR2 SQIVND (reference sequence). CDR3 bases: TGTGCCAGTAGTACTCCCCTCGGCGGGGGGACTAATGAGCAGTTCTTC. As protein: CASSTPLGGGTNEQFF. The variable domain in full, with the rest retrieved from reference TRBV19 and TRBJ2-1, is DGGITQSPKYLFRKEGQNVTLSCEQNLNHDAMYWYRQDPGQGLRLIYYSQIVNDFQKGDIAEGYSVSREKKESFPLTVTSAQKNPTAFYLCASSTPLGGGTNEQFFGPGTRLTVL.